The 19 T cell receptor beta chains below come from one sample, sequenced in a study of Graves' ophthalmopathy and Graves' hyperthyroidism. The authors amplified TCR beta CDR3 regions from RNA transcripts. Second-round multiplex PCR came after a first-round RT-PCR that employed HTBI primers. TCRdb used MiXCR to reprocess the multiplex PCR reads, holding one entry per CDR3 protein. The table shows 340,000 or so distinct CDR3 sequences, with about a sixth occurring only once. The specimen sequenced was peripheral blood. The receptors were sampled from an adult man with Graves' ophthalmopathy.

This clonotype was seen many times. The V call is TRBV2, the J call TRBJ2-5, with TRBD2 matching 9 bases. Trimming took 7 bases from V and 5 from J; bases not matched to a gene: 5. Germline V gives CDR1 SNHLY, CDR2 FYNNEI. The CDR3 totals 13 residues. The CDR3 region is CASIGGRAETQYF. DNA of the CDR3: TGTGCCAGCATCGGCGGGAGGGCGGAGACCCAGTACTTC.

The gene calls are TRBV28 and TRBJ1-5, with a tentative D call TRBD1 (5 bases). The germline V gene encodes CDR1 MDHEN and CDR2 SYDVKM. This CDR3 has 15 residues. V was trimmed by 7 bases and J by 4 bases, leaving 17 bases between them. The CDR3 bases are TGTGCCAGCACCCTTGACGGGGGTCCAAATCAGCCCCAGCATTTT. It is translated as CASTLDGGPNQPQHF.

V gene TRBV11-2 combines with J gene TRBJ1-1, with D maybe TRBD1 (6 bases). Per the germline V gene, CDR1 is SGHAT and CDR2 is FQNNGV. The CDR3 totals 15 residues. The V gene lost 4 bases and the J gene lost 1 base, with 13 bases spanning the gap. The CDR3 sequence is CASSSQQGRNTEAFF. The CDR3 DNA follows: TGTGCCAGCAGCTCGCAACAGGGAAGGAACACTGAAGCTTTCTTT.

This clonotype was seen repeatedly, ten times or more. The rearrangement links TRBV2 to TRBJ2-5; D perhaps matches TRBD1 (6 bases). Germline-derived CDR1 and CDR2 are SNHLY and FYNNEI. V was pared by 3 bases and J by 2 bases, with 10 bases between. The CDR3 loop spans 14 amino acids. CDR3 DNA sequence: TGTGCCAGCAGTGAGCTGACAGGACAAGAGACCCAGTACTTC. As protein: CASSELTGQETQYF.

This clonotype was seen many times. The CDR3 DNA sequence: TGCGCCAGCAGCCAAGATGGGGACAGGGTCTACGAGCAGTACTTC. This translates into CASSQDGDRVYEQYF. This chain joins TRBV4-3 and TRBJ2-7; 9 bases align to TRBD1. Germline CDR1 LGHNA, CDR2 YSLEER. J was trimmed by 3 bases and V by 0 bases; bases with no gene match: 3. This CDR3 has 15 amino acids.

This clonotype came up many times. The chain employs TRBV6-5 and TRBJ1-1, with D tentatively TRBD1 (5 bases). Between the trimmed V and J ends, which lost 2 bases and 4 bases, there was a span of 8 bases. Germline CDR1 MNHEY, CDR2 SVGAGI. The CDR3 loop spans 13 amino acids. CDR3 in DNA: TGTGCCAGCAGTTACGGGGGAGGCACTGAAGCTTTCTTT. This translates into CASSYGGGTEAFF.

This clonotype was found many times. The rearrangement joins TRBV6-2 or TRBV6-3 to TRBJ1-5; the D is unclear. The germline V gene has CDR1 MNHEY and CDR2 SVGEGT. The CDR3 loop spans 17 amino acids. V lost 6 bases, J lost 0 bases, and 18 bases lay in between. Here the CDR3 reads CASSSPVYVGSNQPQHF. The CDR3 DNA follows: TGTGCCAGCAGCTCGCCCGTCTACGTGGGTAGCAATCAGCCCCAGCATTTT.

At least ten counts were recorded for this clonotype. The chain joins TRBV7-2 to TRBJ1-2; no clear D gene. V was shortened by 5 bases and J by 8 bases, with 15 bases between the two germline ends. This CDR3 comprises 13 residues. CDR1 SGHTA and CDR2 FQGNSA come from the germline V gene. CDR3 sequence reads: CASSPGVLRGYTF. The CDR3 nucleotides are TGTGCCAGCAGCCCAGGTGTCCTCCGCGGCTACACCTTC.

Details on this clonotype: Germline and junction disagree at one end, which may indicate a read error. The V call is TRBV11-2, the J call TRBJ2-2, with 11 bases aligning to TRBD2. The CDR3 contains 17 residues. Germline V CDR1 and CDR2: SGHAT, FQNNGV. DNA for the CDR3: TGTGCCAGCAGCCCGGGACTAGCGGAAGCGAAGACCGGGGAGCTGTTTTTT. It yields the protein CASSPGLAEAKTGELFF.

This clonotype was detected ten times or more. The chain couples TRBV4-1 to TRBJ1-5; D is ambiguous. Between the trimmed V and J ends, which lost 4 bases and 9 bases, there was a span of 16 bases. This CDR3 contains 14 residues. Germline CDR1 MGHRA, CDR2 YSYEKL. The DNA for the CDR3 is TGCGCCAGCAGCCTTCGACATGGCAAGGGGCCCCAGCATTTT. It specifies CASSLRHGKGPQHF.

Concerning this clonotype itself: One end of the junction is discordant with germline, which a read error may explain. V and J are TRBV15 and TRBJ1-6; 8 nucleotides agree with TRBD1. This CDR3 has 15 amino acids. CDR1 and CDR2 from the germline V gene are LNHNV and YYDKDF (reference sequence). The CDR3 region is CATRRDRGDNSPLHF. CDR3 nucleotide sequence: TGTGCCACCAGGAGAGACAGGGGAGATAATTCACCCCTCCACTTT.

At least ten counts were recorded for this clonotype. V gene TRBV7-2 combines with J gene TRBJ2-5; D unclear. There are 13 residues in the CDR3. From germline, CDR1 is SGHTA and CDR2 FQGNSA. The V end lost 3 bases, the J end lost 7 bases, and 12 bases lay between the germline ends. The CDR3 sequence is CASSLVGDGTQYF. The DNA for the CDR3 is TGTGCCAGCAGCTTGGTTGGAGACGGGACCCAGTACTTC.

This clonotype was seen many times. One end of the junction is discordant with germline, which a read error may explain. The chain employs TRBV2 and TRBJ2-7; 8 positions agree with TRBD1. There are 13 residues in the CDR3. Germline loops: CDR1 SNHLY, CDR2 FYNNEI. In DNA form, the CDR3 reads TGTGCCAGCAGTGCCGGACAGGGTTACGGGCAGTACTTC. Amino acid sequence: CASSAGQGYGQYF.

Ten or more counts support this clonotype. This chain links TRBV27 with TRBJ2-7, with 8 positions matching TRBD2. The CDR3 is made up of 15 amino acids. Germline V gives CDR1 MNHEY, CDR2 SMNVEV (reference sequence). V lost 5 bases, J lost 12 bases, and 18 bases stayed unmatched. The CDR3 here is CASSEPLRSGRIWYF. CDR3 nucleotide sequence: TGTGCCAGCAGTGAGCCCCTAAGGAGCGGGAGAATTTGGTACTTC.

At least ten counts were recorded for this clonotype. The CDR3 loop reads CASSQIGTGPGYTF. The CDR3 DNA follows: TGTGCCAGCAGCCAGATTGGGACAGGGCCTGGCTACACCTTC. J is TRBJ1-2 and V is TRBV4-2, with TRBD1 matching over 9 bases. CDR1 and CDR2 (germline): LGHNA, YNFKEQ. The J segment lost 7 bases and the V segment lost 3 bases, leaving 6 bases of the junction unmatched. The CDR3 totals 14 residues.

This clonotype was observed many times. V gene TRBV29-1 combines with J gene TRBJ2-7; the D gene is possibly TRBD2 (5 bases). Germline V gives CDR1 SQVTM, CDR2 ANQGSEA. The CDR3 loop spans 13 amino acids. V lost 5 bases to trimming and J lost 0 bases, with 11 bases between them. The CDR3 region has the DNA TGCAGCGTTACGGGGTCCCTCTCCTACGAGCAGTACTTC. Protein sequence: CSVTGSLSYEQYF.

This clonotype was seen at least ten times. V gene TRBV29-1 combines with J gene TRBJ2-5; 11 bases are shared with TRBD2. The CDR3 has 14 residues. With V trimmed by 4 bases and J by 2 bases, 3 bases remained unmatched. Germline CDR1 and CDR2: SQVTM and ANQGSEA. CDR3 in DNA: TGCAGCGTTGGGCTAGCGGGGGGACAAGAGACCCAGTACTTC. Residues: CSVGLAGGQETQYF.

J is TRBJ2-7 and V is TRBV29-1; the match to TRBD1 covers 8 bases. J was trimmed by 2 bases and V by 5 bases; bases with no gene match: 11. CDR1 is SQVTM and CDR2 is ANQGSEA in the germline V gene. This CDR3 has 15 amino acids. As DNA, the CDR3 is TGCAGCGTTTGCACTGGGACAGGAACCCCCTACGAGCAGTACTTC. This codes for CSVCTGTGTPYEQYF.

Many counts were recorded for this clonotype. This chain connects TRBV2 to TRBJ1-2, with 7 bases that match TRBD1. In germline, CDR1 is SNHLY, CDR2 FYNNEI. The V and J ends lost 3 bases and 4 bases, in that order; junction bases with no gene match: 2. CDR3 length: 13 amino acids. The CDR3 DNA is TGTGCCAGCAGTGACAGGGGGTCCTATGGCTACACCTTC. Its protein product is CASSDRGSYGYTF.